This TCR beta chain emerged from a study of metastatic and nonmetastatic thyroid tumors. On the study more broadly: Repertoire data that came from the blood and tumor or nodule tissue of malignant and benign thyroid patients were compared.

This clone was observed a handful of times. Per the original methods: The distant-metastasis classifier for papillary thyroid cancer was built from CDR3 differences across clinicopathological groups. TCRdb reanalyzed the PCR reads via MiXCR. It is TCRdb's table, rather than the study itself, that gives the V and J calls and clone size. The data contain more than 15,000 clones, roughly a quarter of them seen just once; the ten biggest clones take up more than 6%. CDR3 length: 13 residues. The V and J ends lost 7 bases and 6 bases respectively, with 13 bases between them. Germline lookup yields CDR1 LNHDA and CDR2 SQIVND (reference sequence). The entire patient cohort was treatment-naive prior to thyroid surgery.

V and J are TRBV19 and TRBJ1-5; D remains unclear. The sample taken for sequencing was blood. The receptor comes from a female donor with papillary thyroid cancer or a benign thyroid nodule (not recorded which). Some clones in this sample may be carry-over from other donors' samples. The CDR3 is CASTRALCQPQHF. As DNA, the CDR3 is TGTGCCAGTACCCGGGCGCTGTGTCAGCCCCAGCATTTT. The complete variable domain, with remaining parts taken from reference TRBV19 and TRBJ1-5, reads DGGITQSPKYLFRKEGQNVTLSCEQNLNHDAMYWYRQDPGQGLRLIYYSQIVNDFQKGDIAEGYSVSREKKESFPLTVTSAQKNPTAFYLCASTRALCQPQHFGDGTRLSIL.